These T cell receptor beta chains were read from a single sample in a study of T cells in Graves' hyperthyroidism and ophthalmopathy. TCRdb itself ran the multiplex PCR reads through MiXCR, one entry per CDR3 protein. Among around 620,000 distinct CDR3 sequences listed, approximately 14% were seen once. Material: blood. The origin of the receptors is a woman under 30 with Graves' ophthalmopathy. CDR3s include the opening cysteine and the closing phenylalanine or tryptophan. A D gene is named only where the DNA matches it firmly. Some rows mark clone size as missing; the rest say once, few, many or name a class of expanded clone.

J	size	D	V	DNA	CDR3
TRBJ2-7	many	-	TRBV20-1	TGCAGTGCTAGCCGACAGTCCTCCTACGAGCAGTACTTC	CSASRQSSYEQYF
TRBJ2-4	few	TRBD1	TRBV20-1	TGCAGTGCTAGAGCAGCCCCTGGGACAGGCGGCGCGAACATTCAGTACTTC	CSARAAPGTGGANIQYF
TRBJ1-2	-	TRBD1	TRBV6-2/TRBV6-3	TGTGCCAGCACCACCCTGCGGTACAGGGGCCGTTATGGCTACACCTTC	CASTTLRYRGRYGYTF
TRBJ2-5	once	-	TRBV5-1	TGCGCCAGCAGCTTGGCCCCAATCAGGACCCAGTACTTC	CASSLAPIRTQYF
TRBJ1-3	many	-	TRBV5-5	TGTGCCAGCAGCTCCGGGGACCTGAACACCATATATTTT	CASSSGDLNTIYF
TRBJ2-1	many	TRBD2	TRBV5-1	TGCGCCAGCAGCTTAGGTAGCGGGAGGAGGAATGAGCAGTTCTTC	CASSLGSGRRNEQFF
TRBJ2-7	few	TRBD1	TRBV2	TGTGCCAGCTACCGGACAGGAGGAGGCTACGAGCAGTACTTC	CASYRTGGGYEQYF
TRBJ2-7	-	-	TRBV27	TGTGCCAGCAGTTCACGACAGGACCTCGTCGAGCAGTACTTC	CASSSRQDLVEQYF
TRBJ2-5	-	-	TRBV11-3	TGTGCCAGCAGCTTAGGTCGTGGGGGACAAGAGACCCAGTACTTC	CASSLGRGGQETQYF
TRBJ2-3	many	-	TRBV30	TGTGCCTGGAGTACCCTGAGGCGCGCAGATACGCAGTATTTT	CAWSTLRRADTQYF
TRBJ2-7	many	-	TRBV2	TGTGCCGGAGGGTTTATACAAGGCGGGGAGCAGTACTTC	CAGGFIQGGEQYF
TRBJ2-2	many	-	TRBV20-1	TGCAGTGCTAGACCTACAGAGAACACCGGGGAGCTGTTTTTT	CSARPTENTGELFF
TRBJ2-5	-	TRBD1	TRBV9	TGTGCCAGCAGCGTAGGAGGGGGCTCCGGGACCCAGTACTTC	CASSVGGGSGTQYF
TRBJ2-7	many	TRBD2	TRBV7-3	TGTGCCAGCAGCCTCCAGCCCGGACTAGCTTACGAGCAGTACTTC	CASSLQPGLAYEQYF
TRBJ2-1	many	TRBD1	TRBV6-1	TGTGCCAGCTCACCAGGGGGTGAGCAGTTCTTC	CASSPGGEQFF
TRBJ2-1	-	TRBD2	TRBV6-2/TRBV6-3	TGTGCCAGCAGCACCGGGACTAGCTTCACCTACAATGAGCAGTTCTTC	CASSTGTSFTYNEQFF
TRBJ2-5	many	-	TRBV5-5	TGTGCCAGCAGGTCTGGACCGACACAAGAGACCCAGTACTTC	CASRSGPTQETQYF
TRBJ1-1	-	-	TRBV15	TGTGCCACCAGCAGAGATGTGGGGGGTGAGGCTGAAGCTTTCTTT	CATSRDVGGEAEAFF
TRBJ2-1	many	-	TRBV9	TGTGCCAGCAGCGTTGGGGCGGGGAATGAGCAGTTCTTC	CASSVGAGNEQFF
TRBJ1-6	few	-	TRBV28	TGTGCCAGCAGCTCCCTCTCCGGGGGCGCACCCCTCCACTTT	CASSSLSGGAPLHF
TRBJ1-5	many	-	TRBV12-5	TGTGCTAGTGCTCCGGGTGGGGGGGATAGCAATCAGCCCCAGCATTTT	CASAPGGGDSNQPQHF
TRBJ2-2	-	-	TRBV6-6	TGTGCCAGCAGTTACGGGCGGGGGAACACCGGGGAGCTGTTTTTT	CASSYGRGNTGELFF
TRBJ1-1	-	-	TRBV4-1	TGCGCCAGCAGCCAAGATACTGCCTCTTCATACACTGAAGCTTTCTTT	CASSQDTASSYTEAFF
TRBJ2-7	many	TRBD2	TRBV7-2	TGTGCCAGCAGCGTGACTAGCGGGAGGGCGCAGGGCGAGCAGTACTTC	CASSVTSGRAQGEQYF
TRBJ2-1	many	TRBD2	TRBV20-1	TGCAGTGCTAGACCCCGGGGAGCGGGAGGGCATCGTCGATCCTACAATGAGCAGTTCTTC	CSARPRGAGGHRRSYNEQFF
TRBJ2-7	-	-	TRBV28	TGTGCCAGCAGTTTTCGACCGGCCAACGAGCAGTACTTC	CASSFRPANEQYF
TRBJ2-5	many	TRBD1	TRBV15	TGTGCCACCAGCAGAGATAGAGGGGGCTGGGAGACCCAGTACTTC	CATSRDRGGWETQYF
TRBJ1-2	many	-	TRBV5-5	TGTGCCAGCAGCTTGGCCAAAGGGCGAAACTATGGCTACACCTTC	CASSLAKGRNYGYTF
TRBJ2-1	many	TRBD2	TRBV10-2	TGCGCCAGCAGTAAAGGCCCTAGCGGGAGGACCGGGGAAAGCTCCTACAATGAGCAGTTCTTC	CASSKGPSGRTGESSYNEQFF
TRBJ2-1	few	-	TRBV7-3	TGTGCCAGCAGCTTAGTTGGACCAAACGGCGCGGATGAGCAGTTCTTC	CASSLVGPNGADEQFF
TRBJ2-2	many	TRBD2	TRBV6-2/TRBV6-3	TGTGCCAGCTACCCGGAAATCGGGACTAGCGTGAACACCGGGGAGCTGTTTTTT	CASYPEIGTSVNTGELFF